These 22 T cell receptor beta chains came from one sample sequenced in a study of CD8 T cells in ankylosing spondylitis. MiXCR, applied by TCRdb to the 5' RACE reads, yields one record per CDR3 protein. Counted here are around 300,000 distinct CDR3 sequences, around 10% occurring once; the ten biggest clones make up roughly 9%. Sequenced material: blood, either unsorted or a sorted T cell fraction (not recorded which). The source is a female donor with ankylosing spondylitis or in good health (not recorded which).

This clonotype has ten or more counts. The chain carries TRBV20-1 and TRBJ2-7; no clear D. In germline, CDR1 is DFQATT, CDR2 SNEGSKA (reference sequence). This CDR3 spans 12 amino acids. CDR3 amino acids: CGAQDAGSEQYF. Here the CDR3 DNA reads TGCGGCGCTCAAGATGCTGGATCCGAGCAGTACTTC.

This clonotype was seen at least ten times. V and J are TRBV28 and TRBJ2-7; D unclear. The CDR3 is made up of 13 amino acids. Per germline, CDR1 MDHEN and CDR2 SYDVKM. The germline V and J ends were trimmed by 8 bases and 4 bases, with 15 bases remaining between them. Here the CDR3 reads CASGLSDRYEQYF. CDR3 bases: TGTGCCAGCGGGCTTTCGGATCGTTACGAGCAGTACTTC.

Ten or more counts support this clonotype. This rearrangement joins TRBV10-3 to TRBJ2-7, with TRBD1 as a possible D gene (6 bases). V lost 0 bases and J 2 bases, leaving 11 bases between the germline ends. The CDR3 totals 15 residues. Looked up from germline, CDR1 is ENHRY and CDR2 is SYGVKD. For the CDR3, the DNA is TGTGCCATCAGTGAGTCGGACAGTAATGCCTACGAGCAGTACTTC. It translates to CAISESDSNAYEQYF.

J is TRBJ2-3 and V is TRBV3-1; no reliable D call. V lost 1 base and J 0 bases, leaving 11 bases between the germline ends. This CDR3 comprises 16 residues. CDR1 LGHDT and CDR2 YNNKEL come from the germline V gene (reference sequence). The CDR3 here is CASSQGKISSTDTQYF. DNA of the CDR3: TGTGCCAGCAGCCAAGGCAAAATCTCTAGCACAGATACGCAGTATTTT.

There are many counts of this clonotype. The genes are TRBV29-1 and TRBJ1-3; no clear D gene. CDR3 size: 13 residues. The ends were cut back, 3 bases at V and 3 bases at J, with 9 bases in the middle. Germline V gene sequence: CDR1 SQVTM, CDR2 ANQGSEA. CDR3 sequence: CSVETGDGNTIYF. The CDR3, as DNA: TGCAGCGTTGAGACGGGAGATGGAAACACCATATATTTT.

This clonotype came up many times. The chain employs TRBV7-2 and TRBJ2-3; D might be TRBD1 or TRBD2, each matching 6 bases. Germline lookup yields CDR1 SGHTA and CDR2 FQGNSA. The CDR3 spans 15 residues. V was trimmed by 2 bases and J by 6 bases, leaving 15 bases between them. The CDR3, as DNA: TGTGCCAGCAGCTTAAGGGGGACCCGGGAGGATACGCAGTATTTT. This sequence encodes CASSLRGTREDTQYF.

This clonotype has a handful of counts. The genes are TRBV4-2 and TRBJ1-5; no reliable D call. Per the germline V gene, CDR1 is LGHNA and CDR2 is YNFKEQ. Between the trimmed V and J ends, which lost 0 bases and 0 bases, there was a span of 6 bases. This CDR3 contains 15 residues. This CDR3 is CASSQDTASNQPQHF. CDR3 nucleotides: TGTGCCAGCAGCCAAGATACGGCTAGCAATCAGCCCCAGCATTTT.

The table lists this clonotype with a few counts. The chain carries TRBV10-3 and TRBJ2-1; 8 nucleotides line up with TRBD1. The CDR3 is 15 amino acids. The germline gives CDR1 ENHRY, CDR2 SYGVKD. V dropped 1 base and J dropped 7; count of bases not matched to a gene: 6. This CDR3 is CAISEFGQGMNEQFF. CDR3 sequence (DNA): TGTGCCATCAGTGAGTTCGGACAGGGAATGAATGAGCAGTTCTTC.

This clonotype came up many times. The chain uses TRBV28 and TRBJ1-4; D not resolved. The CDR3 spans 13 residues. Trimming pared 7 bases from V and 8 bases from J, leaving 14 bases between. Per the germline V gene, CDR1 is MDHEN and CDR2 is SYDVKM. CDR3 coding DNA: TGTGCCAGCACAAGGCCAGTCGACGAAAAACTGTTTTTT. Protein product: CASTRPVDEKLFF.

Concerning this clonotype itself: A read error may produce the germline difference seen at one junction end. The chain is built from TRBV6-1 and TRBJ2-7; D perhaps matches TRBD2 (6 bases). From germline, CDR1 is MNHNS and CDR2 SASEGT. This CDR3 has 15 residues. CDR3 DNA: TGTGCCAGCAGTACGACCAGAACCGGGGGATACGAGCTGTACTTC. This encodes CASSTTRTGGYELYF.

This clonotype appeared many times. At one of its ends the junction is not consistent with the germline gene, which may arise from a read error. As DNA, the CDR3 is TGCAGTGTTCCTTCCCTAGGACTAGCGGTACATCACTTC. It yields the protein CSVPSLGLAVHHF. The rearrangement links TRBV20-1 to TRBJ2-4; 10 positions match TRBD2. Germline CDR1 reads DFQATT; CDR2 reads SNEGSKA (reference sequence). The CDR3 is 13 residues long.

This clonotype occurred a few times. This chain connects TRBV5-1 to TRBJ2-3; the D is unclear. CDR3 length: 11 residues. Germline CDR1 is SGHRS and CDR2 is YFSETQ. Trimming removed 6 bases at V and 3 bases at J, with 5 bases between. CDR3 nucleotides: TGCGCCAGCACCTTAACAGATACGCAGTATTTT. Residues: CASTLTDTQYF.

The chain links TRBV29-1 to TRBJ2-2; 9 bases match TRBD2. Trimming took 5 bases from V and 4 from J; bases not matched to a gene: 5. The germline CDR1 and CDR2 sequences are SQVTM and ANQGSEA. The CDR3 runs 14 residues. CDR3 sequence: CSVSSGMGTGELFF. In DNA, the CDR3 is TGCAGCGTTTCTAGCGGGATGGGCACCGGGGAGCTGTTTTTT.

This clonotype was observed many times. The J gene is TRBJ2-5, the V gene TRBV7-3; the match to TRBD2 covers 7 bases. This CDR3 is 16 amino acids long. Germline V lookup: CDR1 SGHTA, CDR2 FQGTGA. V lost 1 base, J lost 7 bases, and 12 bases stayed unmatched. The CDR3 DNA is TGTGCCAGCAGCTTAAGGGGACTACCCAAGGAGGGGACCCAGTACTTC. Translation gives CASSLRGLPKEGTQYF. Based on the CDR3 plus reference TRBV7-3 and TRBJ2-5, the full variable domain is GAGVSQTPSNKVTEKGKYVELRCDPISGHTALYWYRQSLGQGPEFLIYFQGTGAADDSGLPNDRFFAVRPEGSVSTLKIQRTERGDSAVYLCASSLRGLPKEGTQYFGPGTRLLVL.

This clonotype has a handful of counts. V and J are TRBV6-1 and TRBJ2-5; 7 nucleotides match TRBD2. The V gene end was trimmed by 6 bases and the J gene end by 5 bases; junction bases not matched to a gene: 12. CDR1 MNHNS and CDR2 SASEGT come from the germline V gene. The CDR3 spans 15 residues. In DNA, the CDR3 is TGTGCCAGCAGCCGTCGGGGGGTCTCGTCGGAGACCCAGTACTTC. This gives the protein CASSRRGVSSETQYF.

The chain has TRBV6-2 or TRBV6-3 and TRBJ2-7, with D perhaps assigned TRBD1 or TRBD2 (5 bases each). This CDR3 has 14 residues. V was cut by 7 bases and J by 0 bases, with 13 bases left in between. The germline gives CDR1 MNHEY, CDR2 SVGEGT. The CDR3 loop reads CASILGPISYEQYF. The CDR3 nucleotides are TGTGCCAGCATCCTGGGACCGATCTCCTACGAGCAGTACTTC.

V and J are TRBV25-1 and TRBJ1-5, with 10 bases identical to TRBD1. The germline V gene has CDR1 MGHDK and CDR2 SYGVNS. V shed 3 bases, J shed 1 base, and the junction held 6 bases outside the gene matches. The CDR3 is 17 residues long. In DNA, the CDR3 is TGTGCCAGCAGTGATTCCCAGGGACAGGGGAGCAATCAGCCCCAGCATTTT. It codes for CASSDSQGQGSNQPQHF.

This clonotype was picked up many times. The genes are TRBV20-1 and TRBJ1-5; unclear D gene. The CDR3 covers 14 residues. The V end lost 5 bases, the J end lost 1 base, and 12 bases lay between the germline ends. CDR1 is DFQATT and CDR2 is SNEGSKA in the germline V gene (reference sequence). The CDR3 coding sequence is TGCAGTGCTTCTTGGGGAGGCAGCAATCAGCCCCAGCATTTT. This encodes CSASWGGSNQPQHF.

This clonotype was detected ten times or more. The chain uses TRBV5-1 and TRBJ2-1, with 7 bases aligning to TRBD2. Germline-derived CDR1 and CDR2 are SGHRS and YFSETQ. Trimming cost V 6 bases and J 0 bases; bases outside gene matches: 12. This CDR3 has 17 residues. The DNA for the CDR3 is TGCGCCAGCATCCCCTCAGCGGGGCTAAGCTCCTACAATGAGCAGTTCTTC. Translating gives CASIPSAGLSSYNEQFF. Complete variable domain (other parts from reference TRBV5-1 and TRBJ2-1): KAGVTQTPRYLIKTRGQQVTLSCSPISGHRSVSWYQQTPGQGLQFLFEYFSETQRNKGNFPGRFSGRQFSNSRSEMNVSTLELGDSALYLCASIPSAGLSSYNEQFFGPGTRLTVL.

The chain is built from TRBV6-1 and TRBJ1-5, with a tentative D call TRBD1 (6 bases). CDR1 is MNHNS, CDR2 SASEGT, per germline. This CDR3 region has 14 residues. Trimming shortened V by 2 bases and J by 7 bases, and 12 bases separated the two germline ends. The CDR3 DNA reads as TGTGCCAGCAGTGAAAGGAGTCAGGGGCAGCCCCAGCATTTT. It is translated as CASSERSQGQPQHF.

On this clonotype itself: The junction departs from the called germline gene at one end, perhaps through a read error. V and J are TRBV5-1 and TRBJ1-3, with 7 positions matching TRBD1. The CDR3 runs 16 residues. Per the germline V gene, CDR1 is SGHRS and CDR2 is YFSETQ. CDR3 coding DNA: TGCTCCAGCAGCGAACGGAACCAGGGGGTTGGAAACACCATATATTTT. Amino acids: CSSSERNQGVGNTIYF.

This clonotype has ten or more counts. This rearrangement joins TRBV5-1 to TRBJ1-1; 11 nucleotides agree with TRBD1. The CDR3 length is 14 residues. CDR1 is SGHRS and CDR2 is YFSETQ in the germline V gene. Unmatched junction bases numbered 7, after V lost 4 bases and J lost 8 bases. CDR3 residues: CASSGGQGVEEAFF. CDR3 DNA sequence: TGCGCCAGCAGCGGGGGACAGGGGGTTGAGGAAGCTTTCTTT.